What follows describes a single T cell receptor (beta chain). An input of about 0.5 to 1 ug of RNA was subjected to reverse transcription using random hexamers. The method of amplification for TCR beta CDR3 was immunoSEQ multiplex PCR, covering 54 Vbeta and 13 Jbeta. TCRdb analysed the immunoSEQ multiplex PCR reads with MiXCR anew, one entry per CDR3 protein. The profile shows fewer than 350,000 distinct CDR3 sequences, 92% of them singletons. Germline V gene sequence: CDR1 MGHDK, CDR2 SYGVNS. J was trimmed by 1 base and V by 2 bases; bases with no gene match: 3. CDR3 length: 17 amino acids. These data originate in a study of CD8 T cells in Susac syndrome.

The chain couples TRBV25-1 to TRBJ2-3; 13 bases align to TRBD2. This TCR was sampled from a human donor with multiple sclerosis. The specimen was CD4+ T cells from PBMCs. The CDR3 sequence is CASSEPGLAGGTDTQYF. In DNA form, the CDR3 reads TGTGCCAGCAGTGAACCCGGACTAGCGGGGGGCACAGATACGCAGTATTTT. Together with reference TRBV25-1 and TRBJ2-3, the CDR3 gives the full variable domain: EADIYQTPRYLVIGTGKKITLECSQTMGHDKMYWYQQDPGMELHLIHYSYGVNSTEKGDLSSESTVSRIRTEHFPLTLESARPSHTSQYLCASSEPGLAGGTDTQYFGPGTRLTVL.